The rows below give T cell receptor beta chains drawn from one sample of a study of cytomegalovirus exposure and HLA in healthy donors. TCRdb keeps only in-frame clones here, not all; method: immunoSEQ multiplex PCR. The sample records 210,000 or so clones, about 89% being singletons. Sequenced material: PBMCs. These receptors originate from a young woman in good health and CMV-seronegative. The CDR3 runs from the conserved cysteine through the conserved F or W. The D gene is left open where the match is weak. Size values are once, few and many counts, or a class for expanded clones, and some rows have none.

TGTGCCAGCAGCGTAACGGGACAGAGCTATGGCTACACCTTC	CASSVTGQSYGYTF	TRBD1	-	TRBV9	TRBJ1-2
TGTGCCAGCTCACCACCCCCAGGGCCAGGCTATGGCTACACCTTC	CASSPPPGPGYGYTF	-	few	TRBV18	TRBJ1-2
TGCGCCAGCAGCTTGGGCCTAGCGGGAGGGTCATACAATGAGCAGTTCTTC	CASSLGLAGGSYNEQFF	TRBD2	-	TRBV5-1	TRBJ2-1
TGTGCCAGCAGCCCTGACAGGGATCAGCCCCAGCATTTT	CASSPDRDQPQHF	TRBD1	-	TRBV13	TRBJ1-5
TGTGCCAGCAGTGAAACTTCGGGAGTAGGAACTAATGAAAAACTGTTTTTT	CASSETSGVGTNEKLFF	-	-	TRBV6-1	TRBJ1-4
TGTGCCAGCAGCTTAGGTACTTGGTCGGGGGACTATGGCTACACCTTC	CASSLGTWSGDYGYTF	-	-	TRBV7-9	TRBJ1-2
TGTGCCAGCAGTTACTCGGCCGTGCAGTACTTC	CASSYSAVQYF	-	-	TRBV6-5	TRBJ2-5
TGTGCCAGTAGTATCGCAGGGTATGGCTACACCTTC	CASSIAGYGYTF	-	-	TRBV19	TRBJ1-2
TGCGCCAGCAGCTTGGAAAGGGGGACTAGCGTCGACACCGGGGAGCTGTTTTTT	CASSLERGTSVDTGELFF	TRBD2	-	TRBV5-1	TRBJ2-2
TGTGCCAGCAGCAAAGAGGGGCCACCCTCCTACGAGCAGTACTTC	CASSKEGPPSYEQYF	-	-	TRBV21-1	TRBJ2-7
TGCAGCGTTGACAGGGGGCATAACGAGCAGTACTTC	CSVDRGHNEQYF	TRBD1	-	TRBV29-1	TRBJ2-7
TGTGCCAGCAGTTACTCCCTCCACCTTGGCCTCCACTTT	CASSYSLHLGLHF	-	-	TRBV27	TRBJ1-6
TGTGCCAGTAGTAGGGACAGGAACACTGAAGCTTTCTTT	CASSRDRNTEAFF	TRBD1	-	TRBV19	TRBJ1-1
TGTGCTAGTGGTAACGACAGGGCTTTCACTGAAGCTTTCTTT	CASGNDRAFTEAFF	TRBD1	-	TRBV12-5	TRBJ1-1
TGCGCCAGCAGTGATTCAGGAAATTCACCCCTCCACTTT	CASSDSGNSPLHF	-	-	TRBV10-1	TRBJ1-6
TGCGCCAGCAGCCAAGGTGGGGCCTGGCCTGACGAGCAGTACTTC	CASSQGGAWPDEQYF	-	-	TRBV4-1	TRBJ2-7
TGTGCCAGCAGCTTAGTGGGGGCAAAGGGTGAAAAACTGTTTTTT	CASSLVGAKGEKLFF	-	-	TRBV7-8	TRBJ1-4
TGTGCCAGCAACTCTCCGCCTGGAAACACCATATATTTT	CASNSPPGNTIYF	-	-	TRBV7-2	TRBJ1-3
TGTGCCAGCAGCTTGGTAGGACAGAACACTGAAGCTTTCTTT	CASSLVGQNTEAFF	-	-	TRBV7-3	TRBJ1-1
TGTGCCAGCAGTTATGGTTTAGCGGTCTCCTACAATGAGCAGTTCTTC	CASSYGLAVSYNEQFF	-	-	TRBV6-6	TRBJ2-1
TGTGCCAGCAGTGTTACAGGGGATGAGCAGTTCTTC	CASSVTGDEQFF	TRBD1	-	TRBV6-1	TRBJ2-1
TGCAGCGTTATGACAGGGGCCTACTCTGGAAACACCATATATTTT	CSVMTGAYSGNTIYF	TRBD1	-	TRBV29-1	TRBJ1-3
TGTGCCAGCAGCTCCAATTGGGGGGTCTCCTACGAGCAGTACTTC	CASSSNWGVSYEQYF	-	-	TRBV6-6	TRBJ2-7
TGTGCCAGCAAGACAGAAACCTTCACCGGGGAGCTGTTTTTT	CASKTETFTGELFF	-	-	TRBV7-2	TRBJ2-2